In its sample, the clone carrying this T cell receptor beta chain was seen a few times. Its matching antigen is unknown. This specimen belongs to a study of identical twins. Study-wide findings and caveats: Models underestimated how often monozygotic twins shared out-of-frame TCR alpha.

The CDR3 consists of 16 residues. With V trimmed by 2 bases and J by 6 bases, 5 bases remained unmatched. Per germline, CDR1 MNHEY and CDR2 SVGAGI. MiXCR, applied by TCRdb to the 5' RACE reads, yields one record per CDR3 protein. This table holds 500,000 or so distinct CDR3 sequences, 22% found once. In addition, the sample was reused for a study of T cells expressing NK-cell markers. That source adds: An anti-gamma-delta TCR antibody was added in several experiments. It restricted sorting to alpha-beta TCR-expressing T cells. The same clonotypes also predominated in the CD3+CD56-NKG2C+ fraction of a handful of donors.

This clonotype was sampled from a woman under 30 in good health. The gene calls are TRBV6-5 and TRBJ2-1, with 12 nucleotides matching TRBD2. Sequenced: CD4+ T cells sorted from blood. The CDR3 DNA reads as TGTGCCAGCAGTTACCCCACTAGCGGGAGGAGCAATGAGCAGTTCTTC. It codes for CASSYPTSGRSNEQFF.